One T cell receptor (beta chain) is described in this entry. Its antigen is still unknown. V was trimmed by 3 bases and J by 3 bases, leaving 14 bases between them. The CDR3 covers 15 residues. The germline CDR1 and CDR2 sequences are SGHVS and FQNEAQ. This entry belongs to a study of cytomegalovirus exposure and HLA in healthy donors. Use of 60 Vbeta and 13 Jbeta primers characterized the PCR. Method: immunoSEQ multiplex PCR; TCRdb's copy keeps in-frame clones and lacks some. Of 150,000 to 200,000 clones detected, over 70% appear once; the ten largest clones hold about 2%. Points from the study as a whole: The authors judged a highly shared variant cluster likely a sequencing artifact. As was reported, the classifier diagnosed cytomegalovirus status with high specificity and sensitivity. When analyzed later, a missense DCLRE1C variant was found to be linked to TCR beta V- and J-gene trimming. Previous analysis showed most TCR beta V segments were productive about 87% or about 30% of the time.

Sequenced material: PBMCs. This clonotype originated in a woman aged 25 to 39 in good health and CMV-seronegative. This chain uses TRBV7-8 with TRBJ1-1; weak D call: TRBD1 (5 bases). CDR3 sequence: CASSFSSGRDTEAFF. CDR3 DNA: TGTGCCAGCAGCTTCTCTAGCGGCAGGGACACTGAAGCTTTCTTT.